Following are 6 T cell receptor beta chains from one sample sequenced in a study of Graves' ophthalmopathy and Graves' hyperthyroidism. As the template, RNA transcripts were used to amplify TCR beta CDR3 regions. HTBI primers were employed in first-round RT-PCR, then a second-round multiplex PCR followed. TCRdb reanalysed the multiplex PCR reads using MiXCR and keeps one entry per CDR3 protein. Among about 740,000 distinct CDR3 sequences listed, 40% were seen once. The sample comprised peripheral blood. The origin of the receptors is an adult man with Graves' ophthalmopathy.

This clonotype was detected a few times. The rearrangement uses TRBV20-1 and TRBJ1-1, with TRBD1 matching 9 bases. The CDR3 has 14 residues. V was clipped by 6 bases and J by 4 bases; unmatched bases: 9. Germline loops: CDR1 DFQATT, CDR2 SNEGSKA (reference sequence). The CDR3 is CSATMTGGFTEAFF. DNA for the CDR3: TGCAGTGCAACAATGACAGGGGGTTTCACTGAAGCTTTCTTT.

This clonotype occurred many times. The chain has TRBV7-2 and TRBJ2-7, with D tentatively TRBD2 (5 bases). This CDR3 has 13 residues. Germline CDR1 and CDR2: SGHTA and FQGNSA. The germline V and J ends were trimmed by 4 bases and 2 bases, with 9 bases remaining between them. The CDR3 coding sequence is TGTGCCAGCAGCTCGGGATTCGCCTACGAGCAGTACTTC. Its protein product is CASSSGFAYEQYF.

V usage is TRBV7-2 and J usage is TRBJ1-2, with D maybe TRBD1 (5 bases). The V gene's germline CDR1 is SGHTA and CDR2 FQGNSA. V shed 1 base and J shed 5 bases, with 14 bases lying between them. This CDR3 comprises 15 residues. CDR3 region: CASSLDGPGWYGYTF. Written as DNA, the CDR3 is TGTGCCAGCAGCTTAGATGGGCCAGGGTGGTATGGCTACACCTTC.

For this clonotype: In this CDR3 the conserved last residue, phenylalanine or tryptophan, is missing, so a read error is likely. The DNA is omitted, as the CDR3 cannot be located on it reliably, and the CDR3 follows TCRdb's listing. This chain uses TRBV29-1 with TRBJ1-4. The V gene's germline CDR1 is SQVTM and CDR2 ANQGSEA. The CDR3 length equals 9 residues, ends included. The CDR3 loop is CSVEEGRVY.

There are a few counts of this clonotype. Germline and junction disagree at one end, which may indicate a read error. V is TRBV29-1 and J is TRBJ2-5; the D gene is possibly TRBD2 (6 bases). Germline V gene lookup returns CDR1 SQVTM and CDR2 ANQGSEA. This CDR3 comprises 10 residues. The CDR3 here is CAGGQETQYF. CDR3 in DNA: TGTGCCGGGGGCCAAGAGACCCAGTACTTC.

In its sample, this clonotype was seen many times. The gene calls are TRBV7-8 and TRBJ2-7, with D possibly called TRBD1 or TRBD2 (6 bases each). Germline lookup yields CDR1 SGHVS and CDR2 FQNEAQ. V was trimmed by 6 bases and J by 2 bases, leaving 17 bases between them. The CDR3 runs 15 residues. The CDR3 nucleotides are TGTGCCAGCAGTCCCACGGGGGCAACAACCTACGAGCAGTACTTC. The encoded protein is CASSPTGATTYEQYF.